The present entry profiles one TCR beta chain with its context. The antigen is not known. Samples came from healthy bone marrow donors. Researchers ran the PCR with 60 Vbeta and 13 Jbeta primers. Sequenced by immunoSEQ multiplex PCR; TCRdb stores in-frame clones only, minus some. The sample records under 50,000 clones, over 65% being singletons. This sample was taken from a study of cytomegalovirus exposure and HLA in healthy donors. General observations from the study: A classifier reportedly called cytomegalovirus status with high sensitivity and specificity. The study found most TCR sequences rare, yet found some public TCRs in many donors.

With 6 bases removed from V and 0 bases from J, the gap between germline ends came to 18 bases. The CDR3 covers 17 residues. CDR1 MNHNS and CDR2 SASEGT come from the germline V gene. The TCR comes from a man between 50 and 59 years old in good health and CMV-seropositive. The source material was PBMCs. The chain employs TRBV6-1 and TRBJ1-5; possible D gene TRBD1, 5 bases. DNA of the CDR3: TGTGCCAGCAGCGAAACCCCCGAGGGACTTAGCAATCAGCCCCAGCATTTT. Protein: CASSETPEGLSNQPQHF.